Listed here are 15 T cell receptor beta chains from one sample, sequenced in a study of shared clonotypes between healthy human individuals. The data were produced by immunoSEQ multiplex PCR, yet TCRdb's version contains in-frame clones alone and is incomplete. The sample shows roughly 2.2 million clones, about 90% of them seen only once. The specimen sequenced was naive CD4+ T cells from PBMCs. Sample subset: CD45RA+ positively selected. Every receptor here comes from a young man in good health. Some clones in this sample may be carry-over from other donors' samples.

J is TRBJ1-1 and V is TRBV19; TRBD1 agrees at 8 bases. V shed 4 bases and J 4 bases; nucleotides not matched to a gene: 5. Germline V gene lookup returns CDR1 LNHDA and CDR2 SQIVND (reference sequence). The CDR3 covers 14 residues. CDR3 sequence (DNA): TGTGCCAGTAGTACTCCACAGGGGGGCACTGAAGCTTTCTTT. Translation: CASSTPQGGTEAFF. Together with reference TRBV19 and TRBJ1-1, the CDR3 gives the full variable domain: DGGITQSPKYLFRKEGQNVTLSCEQNLNHDAMYWYRQDPGQGLRLIYYSQIVNDFQKGDIAEGYSVSREKKESFPLTVTSAQKNPTAFYLCASSTPQGGTEAFFGQGTRLTVV.

This clone was seen just once. The rearrangement uses TRBV30 and TRBJ1-2, with 11 bases lining up with TRBD1. CDR3 size: 13 residues. V dropped 3 bases and J dropped 7; count of bases not matched to a gene: 4. The V gene's germline CDR1 is GTSNPN and CDR2 SVGIG (reference sequence). The DNA of the CDR3 is TGTGCCTGGAGACGGACAGGGGGCAGTGGCTACACCTTC. Its translation is CAWRRTGGSGYTF.

This clone appeared a single time. The chain recombines TRBV28 with TRBJ1-5; D is uncertain. Looked up from germline, CDR1 is MDHEN and CDR2 is SYDVKM. The germline V and J ends were trimmed by 6 bases and 5 bases, with 8 bases remaining between them. The CDR3 loop spans 12 amino acids. The CDR3 loop reads CASRRPDQPQHF. The CDR3 DNA reads as TGTGCCAGCAGAAGGCCCGATCAGCCCCAGCATTTT.

This chain connects TRBV2 to TRBJ2-2; TRBD1 might be the D (5 bases). CDR3 length: 17 residues. Trimming pared 0 bases from V and 1 base from J, leaving 12 bases between. Germline-derived CDR1 and CDR2 are SNHLY and FYNNEI. CDR3 DNA: TGTGCCAGCAGTGAAGCGCTAGGGGCCGAGAACACCGGGGAGCTGTTTTTT. Its translation is CASSEALGAENTGELFF.

This sequence joins TRBV10-3 and TRBJ2-5, with 9 positions matching TRBD2. CDR3 length: 16 residues. Germline CDR1 and CDR2: ENHRY and SYGVKD. Trimming cost V 4 bases and J 2 bases; bases outside gene matches: 8. CDR3 residues: CAISGAGLALQETQYF. DNA of the CDR3: TGTGCCATCAGTGGGGCGGGACTAGCCCTACAAGAGACCCAGTACTTC.

The chain couples TRBV28 to TRBJ1-3; possibly TRBD1 for D (6 bases). V was trimmed by 1 base and J by 3 bases, leaving 10 bases between them. This CDR3 region has 15 residues. Germline CDR1 reads MDHEN; CDR2 reads SYDVKM. The chain's CDR3 is CASSLLARGGNTIYF. For the CDR3, the DNA is TGTGCCAGCAGTTTATTGGCCAGGGGTGGAAACACCATATATTTT.

The chain uses TRBV6-1 and TRBJ2-3; D might be TRBD2 (5 bases). Germline loops: CDR1 MNHNS, CDR2 SASEGT. The CDR3 sequence is 13 residues long. The V and J ends lost 8 bases and 0 bases respectively, with 9 bases between them. CDR3: CASGELSTDTQYF. The CDR3 DNA reads TGTGCCAGCGGGGAGCTGAGCACAGATACGCAGTATTTT.

The V gene is TRBV10-3, the J gene TRBJ1-3, with TRBD1 as a possible D gene (6 bases). Germline lookup yields CDR1 ENHRY and CDR2 SYGVKD. This CDR3 has 19 amino acids. V was cut by 3 bases and J by 0 bases, with 21 bases left in between. The CDR3 spells CAISDSEGRGTDSGNTIYF. For the CDR3, the DNA is TGTGCCATCAGTGATTCAGAGGGCAGGGGAACTGACTCTGGAAACACCATATATTTT.

V usage is TRBV7-2 and J usage is TRBJ2-7; 12 bases are shared with TRBD1. This CDR3 region has 15 residues. J gave up 2 bases and V 6 bases, and 5 bases lay outside the gene matches. Germline values: CDR1 SGHTA, CDR2 FQGNSA. The CDR3 DNA reads as TGTGCCAGCAGTTTTGGGACAGGGGGCCCCTACGAGCAGTACTTC. Its protein product is CASSFGTGGPYEQYF.

This rearrangement joins TRBV10-3 to TRBJ2-1; 11 nucleotides agree with TRBD2. Germline trimming cut 3 bases from V and 0 bases from J; bases unmatched to any gene: 7. Germline loops: CDR1 ENHRY, CDR2 SYGVKD. The CDR3 loop spans 18 amino acids. CDR3 region: CAISDRLAGTSSYNEQFF. CDR3 sequence (DNA): TGTGCCATCAGTGATAGACTAGCGGGAACTAGCTCCTACAATGAGCAGTTCTTC.

This rearrangement joins TRBV6-4 to TRBJ2-3; no firm D call. The CDR3 has 15 residues. Germline lookup yields CDR1 MRHNA and CDR2 SNTAGT. Trimming removed 6 bases from V and 4 bases from J, with 17 bases in between. CDR3 amino acids: CASSASWRFADTQYF. The CDR3 nucleotides are TGTGCCAGCAGCGCCAGCTGGCGCTTTGCAGATACGCAGTATTTT.

As DNA, the CDR3 is TGTGCCAGCTCACCACCGTCACGGCCGAACACTGAAGCTTTCTTT. Protein sequence: CASSPPSRPNTEAFF. The J gene is TRBJ1-1, the V gene TRBV18; no firm D call. The germline gives CDR1 KGHSH, CDR2 LQKENI. This CDR3 region has 15 residues. V was clipped by 0 bases and J by 1 base, with 9 bases between them.

This chain uses TRBV18 with TRBJ1-6, with no clear D. Germline-derived CDR1 and CDR2 are KGHSH and LQKENI. V was trimmed by 3 bases and J by 7 bases, leaving 7 bases between them. The CDR3 loop spans 13 amino acids. This CDR3 reads CASSPPANSPLHF. The CDR3 bases are TGTGCCAGCTCACCCCCAGCGAATTCACCCCTCCACTTT.

V usage is TRBV18 and J usage is TRBJ1-2, with D hard to call. Trimming removed 1 base at V and 4 bases at J, with 4 bases between. Germline V gene sequence: CDR1 KGHSH, CDR2 LQKENI. The CDR3 runs 12 residues. CDR3 nucleotide sequence: TGTGCCAGCTCACCACTCATCTATGGCTACACCTTC. Translation gives CASSPLIYGYTF.

As to this clone: In the same sample, other DNA sequences code for this CDR3. The V gene is TRBV7-9, the J gene TRBJ1-5, with 7 bases fitting TRBD1. The CDR3 runs to 14 residues. Looked up from germline, CDR1 is SEHNR and CDR2 is FQNEAQ (reference sequence). Losses at the gene ends were 3 bases for V and 2 bases for J; bases not matched to a gene: 1. CDR3 sequence (DNA): TGTGCCAGCAGCTTGGGGACAGGCAATCAGCCCCAGCATTTT. Translating it yields CASSLGTGNQPQHF.